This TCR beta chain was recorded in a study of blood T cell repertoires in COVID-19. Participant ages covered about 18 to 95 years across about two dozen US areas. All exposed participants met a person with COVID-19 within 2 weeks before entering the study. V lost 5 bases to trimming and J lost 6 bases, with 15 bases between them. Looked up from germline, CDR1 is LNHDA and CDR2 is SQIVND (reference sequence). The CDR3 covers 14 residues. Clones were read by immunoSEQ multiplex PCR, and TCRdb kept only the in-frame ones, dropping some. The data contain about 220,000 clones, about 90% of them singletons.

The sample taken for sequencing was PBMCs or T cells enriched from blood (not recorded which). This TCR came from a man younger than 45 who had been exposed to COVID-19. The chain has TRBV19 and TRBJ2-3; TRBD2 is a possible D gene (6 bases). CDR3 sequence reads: CASSGQGGVDTQYF. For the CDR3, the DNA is TGTGCCAGTAGTGGTCAGGGAGGTGTGGATACGCAGTATTTT.